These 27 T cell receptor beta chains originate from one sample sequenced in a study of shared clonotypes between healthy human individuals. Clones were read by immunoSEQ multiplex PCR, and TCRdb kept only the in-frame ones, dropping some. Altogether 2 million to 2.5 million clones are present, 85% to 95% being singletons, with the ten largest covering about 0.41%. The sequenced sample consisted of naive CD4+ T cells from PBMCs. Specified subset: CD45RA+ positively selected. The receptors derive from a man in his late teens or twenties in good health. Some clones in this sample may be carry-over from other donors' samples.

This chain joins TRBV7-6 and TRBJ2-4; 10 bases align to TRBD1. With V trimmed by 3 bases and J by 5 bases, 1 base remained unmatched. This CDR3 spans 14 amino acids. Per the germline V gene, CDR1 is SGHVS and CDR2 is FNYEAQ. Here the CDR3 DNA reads TGTGCCAGCAGCTTCGGGACAGGGGAAAACATTCAGTACTTC. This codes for CASSFGTGENIQYF.

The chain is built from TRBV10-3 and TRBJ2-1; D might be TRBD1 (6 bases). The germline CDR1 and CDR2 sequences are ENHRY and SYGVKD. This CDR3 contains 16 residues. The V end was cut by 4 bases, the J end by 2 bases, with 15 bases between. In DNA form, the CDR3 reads TGTGCCATCAGTGGTGCCGACAGGACCACCTACAATGAGCAGTTCTTC. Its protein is CAISGADRTTYNEQFF.

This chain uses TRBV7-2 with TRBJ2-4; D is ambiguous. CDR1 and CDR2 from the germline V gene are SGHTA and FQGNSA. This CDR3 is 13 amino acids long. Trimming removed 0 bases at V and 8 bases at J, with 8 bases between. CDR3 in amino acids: CASSLARLDIQYF. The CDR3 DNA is TGTGCCAGCAGCTTAGCGCGTTTGGACATTCAGTACTTC.

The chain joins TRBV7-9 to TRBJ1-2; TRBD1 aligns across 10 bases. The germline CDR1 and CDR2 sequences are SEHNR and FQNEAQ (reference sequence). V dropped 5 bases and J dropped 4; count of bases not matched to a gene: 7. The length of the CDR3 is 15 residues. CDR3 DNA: TGTGCCAGCAGCCCTTCGACAGGGGGCAGCTATGGCTACACCTTC. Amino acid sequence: CASSPSTGGSYGYTF.

CDR3 DNA sequence: TGCGCCAGCAGCCCCGGACTAGGGGAAAAACTGTTTTTT. Residues: CASSPGLGEKLFF. This rearrangement joins TRBV5-1 to TRBJ1-4; D is undetermined. The CDR3 runs 13 residues. The germline V gene encodes CDR1 SGHRS and CDR2 YFSETQ. Trimming removed 4 bases from V and 8 bases from J, with 12 bases in between.

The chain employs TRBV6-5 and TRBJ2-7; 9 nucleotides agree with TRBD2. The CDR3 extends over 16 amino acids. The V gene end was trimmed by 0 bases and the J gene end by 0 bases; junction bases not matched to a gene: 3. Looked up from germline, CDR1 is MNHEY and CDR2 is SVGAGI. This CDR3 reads CASSYSSSGSSYEQYF. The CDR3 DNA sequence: TGTGCCAGCAGTTACTCGAGTAGCGGGAGCTCCTACGAGCAGTACTTC.

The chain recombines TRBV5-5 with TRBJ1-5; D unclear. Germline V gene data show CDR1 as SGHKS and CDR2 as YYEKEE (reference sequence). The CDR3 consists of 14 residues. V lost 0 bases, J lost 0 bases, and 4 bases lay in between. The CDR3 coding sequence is TGTGCCAGCAGCTTGGTGGGTAGCAATCAGCCCCAGCATTTT. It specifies CASSLVGSNQPQHF. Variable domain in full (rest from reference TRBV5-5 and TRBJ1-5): DAGVTQSPTHLIKTRGQQVTLRCSPISGHKSVSWYQQVLGQGPQFIFQYYEKEERGRGNFPDRFSARQFPNYSSELNVNALLLGDSALYLCASSLVGSNQPQHFGDGTRLSIL.

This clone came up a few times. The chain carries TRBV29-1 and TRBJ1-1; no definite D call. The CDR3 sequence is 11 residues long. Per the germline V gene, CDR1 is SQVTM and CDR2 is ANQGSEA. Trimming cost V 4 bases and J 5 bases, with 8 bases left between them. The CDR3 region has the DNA TGCAGCGTTGTACAAGCGACTGAAGCTTTCTTT. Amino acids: CSVVQATEAFF.

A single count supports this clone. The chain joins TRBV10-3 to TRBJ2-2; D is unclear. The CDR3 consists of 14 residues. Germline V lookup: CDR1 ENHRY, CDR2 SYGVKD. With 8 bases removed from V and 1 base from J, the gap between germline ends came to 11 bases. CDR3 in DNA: TGTGCCATCGAAAAAACCAGGAACACCGGGGAGCTGTTTTTT. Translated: CAIEKTRNTGELFF.

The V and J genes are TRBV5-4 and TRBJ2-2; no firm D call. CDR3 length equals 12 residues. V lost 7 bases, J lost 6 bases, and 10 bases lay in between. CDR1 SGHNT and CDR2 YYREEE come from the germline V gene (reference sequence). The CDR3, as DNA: TGTGCCAGCTCAGTGGGGTCCGGGGAGCTGTTTTTT. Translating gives CASSVGSGELFF.

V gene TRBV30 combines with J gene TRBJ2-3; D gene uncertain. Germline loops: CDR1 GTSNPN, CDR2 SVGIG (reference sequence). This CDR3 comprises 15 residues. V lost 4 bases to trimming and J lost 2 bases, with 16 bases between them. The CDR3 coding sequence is TGTGCCTGGAAAGGGCGGCTACCACCCACAGATACGCAGTATTTT. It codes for CAWKGRLPPTDTQYF.

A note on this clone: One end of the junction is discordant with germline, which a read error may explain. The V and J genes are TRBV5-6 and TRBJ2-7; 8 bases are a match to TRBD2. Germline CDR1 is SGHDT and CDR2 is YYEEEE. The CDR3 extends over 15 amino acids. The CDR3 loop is CASSRTGGFPYEQHF. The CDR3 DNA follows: TGTGCCAGCAGTCGAACGGGGGGGTTCCCCTACGAGCAGCACTTC.

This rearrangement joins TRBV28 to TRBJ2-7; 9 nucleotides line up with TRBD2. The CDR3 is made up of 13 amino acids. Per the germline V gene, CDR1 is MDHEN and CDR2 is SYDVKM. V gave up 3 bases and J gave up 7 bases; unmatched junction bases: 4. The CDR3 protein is CASSLTSGWEQYF. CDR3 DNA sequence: TGTGCCAGCAGTTTGACTAGCGGTTGGGAGCAGTACTTC.

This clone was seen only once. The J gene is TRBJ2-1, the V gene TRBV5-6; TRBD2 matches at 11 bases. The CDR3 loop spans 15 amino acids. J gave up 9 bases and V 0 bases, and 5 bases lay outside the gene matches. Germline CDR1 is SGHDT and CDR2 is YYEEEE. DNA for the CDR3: TGTGCCAGCAGCTTGGTGGCTAGCGGGAGGTCTGAGCAGTTCTTC. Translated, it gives CASSLVASGRSEQFF.

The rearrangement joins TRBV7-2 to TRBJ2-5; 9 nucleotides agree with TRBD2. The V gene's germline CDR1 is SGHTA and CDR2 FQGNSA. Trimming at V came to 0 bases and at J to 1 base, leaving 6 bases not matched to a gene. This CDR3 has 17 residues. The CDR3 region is CASSLALAGSVQETQYF. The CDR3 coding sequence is TGTGCCAGCAGCTTAGCACTAGCGGGCTCCGTCCAAGAGACCCAGTACTTC.

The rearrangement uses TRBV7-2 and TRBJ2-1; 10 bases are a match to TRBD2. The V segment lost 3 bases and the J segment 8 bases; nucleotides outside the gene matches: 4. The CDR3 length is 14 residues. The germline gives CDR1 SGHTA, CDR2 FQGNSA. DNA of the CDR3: TGTGCCAGCAGCTTCAGCGGGAGGGCCTATGAGCAGTTCTTC. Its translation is CASSFSGRAYEQFF.

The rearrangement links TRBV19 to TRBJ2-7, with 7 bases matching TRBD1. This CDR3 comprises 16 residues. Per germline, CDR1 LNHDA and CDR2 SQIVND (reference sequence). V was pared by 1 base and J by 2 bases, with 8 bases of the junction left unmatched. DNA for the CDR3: TGTGCCAGTAGTATAGCGGGTTGGCAGGGGGCCTACGAGCAGTACTTC. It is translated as CASSIAGWQGAYEQYF.

CDR3 in DNA: TGCAGCGTGGCAATCGTGGACCAAGAGACCCAGTACTTC. Protein sequence: CSVAIVDQETQYF. The V and J genes are TRBV29-1 and TRBJ2-5; D call uncertain. Trimming cost V 6 bases and J 0 bases, with 11 bases left between them. Germline V gives CDR1 SQVTM, CDR2 ANQGSEA. The CDR3 is 13 residues long.

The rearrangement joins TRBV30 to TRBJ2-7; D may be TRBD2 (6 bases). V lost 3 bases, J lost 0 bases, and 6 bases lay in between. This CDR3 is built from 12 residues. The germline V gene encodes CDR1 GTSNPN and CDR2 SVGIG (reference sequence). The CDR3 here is CAWRDYSYEQYF. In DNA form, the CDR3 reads TGTGCCTGGAGGGACTACTCCTACGAGCAGTACTTC.

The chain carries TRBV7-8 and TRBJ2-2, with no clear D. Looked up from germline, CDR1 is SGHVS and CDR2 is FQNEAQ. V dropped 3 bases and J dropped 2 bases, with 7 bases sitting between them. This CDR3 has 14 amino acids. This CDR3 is CASSFGRNTGELFF. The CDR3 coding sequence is TGTGCCAGCAGCTTTGGACGTAACACCGGGGAGCTGTTTTTT.

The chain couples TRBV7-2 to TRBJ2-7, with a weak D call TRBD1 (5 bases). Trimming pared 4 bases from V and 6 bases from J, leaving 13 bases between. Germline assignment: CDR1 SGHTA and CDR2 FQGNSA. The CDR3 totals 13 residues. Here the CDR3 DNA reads TGTGCCAGCAGCTCGACATCAGGGTTCGAGCAGTACTTC. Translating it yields CASSSTSGFEQYF.

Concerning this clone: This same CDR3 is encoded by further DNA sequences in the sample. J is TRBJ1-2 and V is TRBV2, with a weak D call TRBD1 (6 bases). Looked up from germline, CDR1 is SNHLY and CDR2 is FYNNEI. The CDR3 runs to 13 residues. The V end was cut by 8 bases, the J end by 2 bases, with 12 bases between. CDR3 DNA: TGTGCCAGCTCGGGGGGCGCCAACTATGGCTACACCTTC. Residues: CASSGGANYGYTF.

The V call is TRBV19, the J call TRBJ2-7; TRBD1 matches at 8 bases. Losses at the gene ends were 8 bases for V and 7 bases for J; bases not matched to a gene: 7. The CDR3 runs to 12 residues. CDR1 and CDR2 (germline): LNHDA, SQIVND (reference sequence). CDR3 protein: CASGRTGQEQYF. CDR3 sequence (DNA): TGTGCCAGTGGAAGGACAGGGCAGGAGCAGTACTTC.

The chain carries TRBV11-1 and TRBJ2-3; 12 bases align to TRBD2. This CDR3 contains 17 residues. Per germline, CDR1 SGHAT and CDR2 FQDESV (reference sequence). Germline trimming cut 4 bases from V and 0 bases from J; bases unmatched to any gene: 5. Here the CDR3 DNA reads TGTGCCAGCAGCTCTTGGACTAGCGGGGCTAGCACAGATACGCAGTATTTT. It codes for CASSSWTSGASTDTQYF.

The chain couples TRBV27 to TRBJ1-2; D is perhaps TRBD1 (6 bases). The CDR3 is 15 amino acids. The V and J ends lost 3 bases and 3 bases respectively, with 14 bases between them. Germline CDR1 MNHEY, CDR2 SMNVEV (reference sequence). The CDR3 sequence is CASSFLGAMYYGYTF. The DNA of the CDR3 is TGTGCCAGCAGTTTTTTGGGGGCGATGTACTATGGCTACACCTTC.

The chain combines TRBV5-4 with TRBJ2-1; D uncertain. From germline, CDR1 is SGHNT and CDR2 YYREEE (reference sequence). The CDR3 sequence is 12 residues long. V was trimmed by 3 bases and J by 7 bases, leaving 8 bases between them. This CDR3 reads CASSSPPNEQFF. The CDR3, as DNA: TGTGCCAGCAGCTCCCCGCCAAATGAGCAGTTCTTC.

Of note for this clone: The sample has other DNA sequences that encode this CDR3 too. The CDR3 region has the DNA TGTGCCAGCAGCCTCGGGACCACAGATACGCAGTATTTT. Its translation is CASSLGTTDTQYF. The V and J genes are TRBV11-3 and TRBJ2-3; D may be TRBD1 or TRBD2 (5 bases each). In germline, CDR1 is SGHNT, CDR2 YENEEA. Trimming pared 5 bases from V and 2 bases from J, leaving 8 bases between. The CDR3 length is 13 residues. Variable domain in full (rest from reference TRBV11-3 and TRBJ2-3): EAGVVQSPRYKIIEKKQPVAFWCNPISGHNTLYWYLQNLGQGPELLIRYENEEAVDDSQLPKDRFSAERLKGVDSTLKIQPAELGDSAVYLCASSLGTTDTQYFGPGTRLTVL.